The rows below give T cell receptor beta chains drawn from one sample of a study of blood T cell repertoires in COVID-19. The method was immunoSEQ multiplex PCR; TCRdb's version includes in-frame clones alone and lacks a portion of them. The sample lists 300,000 to 400,000 clones; around 80% were seen once. The material sequenced was peripheral blood. All receptors derive from a man younger than 45 with active or convalescent COVID-19. The CDR3 runs from the conserved cysteine through the conserved F or W. D genes are given only for firm matches. For some rows the clone size is stated as once, few or many, or as a class when expanded; others skip it.

TRBJ2-7,NA,TRBV6-5,NA,CASSSWRTSSYEQYF,TGTGCCAGCAGTTCTTGGCGGACAAGCTCCTACGAGCAGTACTTC
TRBJ2-7,few,TRBV4-3,TRBD1,CASSQDNRGWQYF,TGCGCCAGCAGCCAAGACAACAGGGGGTGGCAGTACTTC
TRBJ1-1,NA,TRBV5-6,NA,CASSPWGVNTEAFF,TGTGCCAGCAGCCCCTGGGGGGTGAACACTGAAGCTTTCTTT
TRBJ2-1,NA,TRBV9,TRBD2,CASSVGLAGGPHEQFF,TGTGCCAGCAGCGTAGGATTAGCGGGAGGGCCGCATGAGCAGTTCTTC
TRBJ2-1,NA,TRBV13,NA,CASSSQTGLRRENEQFF,TGTGCCAGCAGCTCACAGACAGGACTTCGGCGGGAGAATGAGCAGTTCTTC
TRBJ2-7,NA,TRBV12-3/TRBV12-4,NA,CASSFQGTYEQYF,TGTGCCAGCAGTTTCCAGGGTACCTACGAGCAGTACTTC
TRBJ1-4,NA,TRBV19,NA,CASRERRGGGEKLFF,TGTGCCAGTAGAGAACGAAGGGGAGGAGGTGAAAAACTGTTTTTT
TRBJ2-1,NA,TRBV7-8,TRBD2,CASTQRKREGLEQFF,TGTGCCAGCACCCAGCGGAAGCGGGAGGGCCTTGAGCAGTTCTTC
TRBJ1-1,NA,TRBV11-3,NA,CASRRGNTEAFF,TGTGCCAGCAGACGCGGGAACACTGAAGCTTTCTTT
TRBJ1-6,few,TRBV6-5,NA,CASSSRQYNSPLHF,TGTGCCAGCAGTTCCCGACAGTATAATTCACCCCTCCACTTT
TRBJ1-1,NA,TRBV6-6,TRBD1,CASSLGQTYGEAFF,TGTGCCAGCAGTCTGGGACAGACTTACGGTGAAGCTTTCTTT
TRBJ2-3,NA,TRBV5-6,NA,CASKGGKDTQYF,TGTGCCAGCAAAGGAGGCAAAGATACGCAGTATTTT
TRBJ1-1,NA,TRBV20-1,TRBD1,CSATGQLEAFF,TGCAGTGCGACAGGGCAACTTGAAGCTTTCTTT
TRBJ1-5,NA,TRBV7-2,NA,CASSLEGDQPQHF,TGTGCCAGCAGCTTAGAGGGGGATCAGCCCCAGCATTTT
TRBJ1-4,NA,TRBV12-3/TRBV12-4,NA,CASSFTGEEKLFF,TGTGCCAGCAGTTTTACAGGAGAAGAAAAACTGTTTTTT
TRBJ2-1,NA,TRBV19,TRBD2,CASSISGGRNEQFF,TGTGCCAGTAGTATCAGCGGGGGGCGGAATGAGCAGTTCTTC
TRBJ2-1,NA,TRBV11-3,TRBD2,CASSLGSGGRYNEQFF,TGTGCCAGCAGCTTAGGTAGCGGGGGGCGTTACAATGAGCAGTTCTTC